This TCR beta chain was found in a study of blood T cell repertoires in COVID-19. On the study more broadly: Donors in the United States, Italy and Spain gave samples during acute or convalescent COVID-19. PBMCs, B-cell-depleted T cells, or T cells were the source of the cDNA or gDNA that made up the material.

This CDR3 comprises 16 residues. Germline loops: CDR1 SGHNT, CDR2 YYREEE (reference sequence). V was shortened by 4 bases and J by 0 bases, with 16 bases between the two germline ends. Authors' analysis steps: Quantification of nucleated cells was approximated via reference gene primer amplification. Clones were read by immunoSEQ multiplex PCR, and TCRdb kept only the in-frame ones, dropping some. D and trimming were read from the DNA, whereas the V and J calls and clone size are those reported in that table. The data show around 300,000 clones, around 90% seen once. V is TRBV5-4 and J is TRBJ1-1, with D maybe TRBD1 (6 bases). The TCR comes from a man aged 50-60 years with acute or convalescent COVID-19. The sample comprised peripheral blood. The CDR3 DNA reads TGTGCCAGCAGCCTACAGGGTCAGAGAATGAACACTGAAGCTTTCTTT. It yields the protein CASSLQGQRMNTEAFF.